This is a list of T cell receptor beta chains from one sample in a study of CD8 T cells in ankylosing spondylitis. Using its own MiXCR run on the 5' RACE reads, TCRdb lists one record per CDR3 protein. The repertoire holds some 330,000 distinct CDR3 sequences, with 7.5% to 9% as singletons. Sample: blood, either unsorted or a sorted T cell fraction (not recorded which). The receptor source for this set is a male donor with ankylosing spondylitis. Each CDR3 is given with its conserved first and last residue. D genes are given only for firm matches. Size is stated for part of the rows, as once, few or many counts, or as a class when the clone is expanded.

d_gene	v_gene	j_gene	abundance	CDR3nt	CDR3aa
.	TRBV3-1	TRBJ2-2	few	TGTGCCAGCAGCCAAGATCCTTCCGGTCGTTACCGGGACACCGGGGAGCTGTTTTTT	CASSQDPSGRYRDTGELFF
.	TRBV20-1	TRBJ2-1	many	TGCAGTGCTAGAGTCAGCCCCAAAAGCTCCTACAATGAGCAGTTCTTC	CSARVSPKSSYNEQFF
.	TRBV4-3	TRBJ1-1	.	TGCGCCAGCAGCCAAGATCTCAGGCGCACTGAAGCTTTCTTT	CASSQDLRRTEAFF
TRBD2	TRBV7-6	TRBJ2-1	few	TGTGCCAGCAGCCCCTGGACTAGCGGGGACAATGAGCAGTTCTTC	CASSPWTSGDNEQFF
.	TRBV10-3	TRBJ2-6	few	TGTGCCATCAGTGGGAAATCTGGGGCCAACGTCCTGACTTTC	CAISGKSGANVLTF
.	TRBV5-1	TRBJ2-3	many	TGTGCCAGCAGCGAGGGGGATACGCAGTATTTT	CASSEGDTQYF
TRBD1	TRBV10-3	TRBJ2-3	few	TGTGCCATCCGACAGGGTGGTATGGATACGCAGTATTTT	CAIRQGGMDTQYF
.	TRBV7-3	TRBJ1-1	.	TGTGCCAGCAGCGTATCAACGAGCACTGAAGCTTTCTTT	CASSVSTSTEAFF
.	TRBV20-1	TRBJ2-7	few	TGCAGTGCTAGCGGGCCGAGTATCTACGAGCAGTACTTC	CSASGPSIYEQYF
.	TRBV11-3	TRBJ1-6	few	TGTGCCAGCAGCTTAGGGCTGTCTAGGGGAAATTCACCCCTCCACTTT	CASSLGLSRGNSPLHF
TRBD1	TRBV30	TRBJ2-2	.	TGTGCCGGGACAGTGCGCACCGGGGAGCTGTTTTTT	CAGTVRTGELFF
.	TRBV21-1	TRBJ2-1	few	TGTGCCAGCAGCGCTCTCCCCCATAGCGGGAGGTTCACGTCCTACAATGAGCAGTTCTTC	CASSALPHSGRFTSYNEQFF
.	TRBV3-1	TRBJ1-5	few	TGTGCCAGCAGCCAATCGGGGATCAATCAGCCCCAGCATTTT	CASSQSGINQPQHF
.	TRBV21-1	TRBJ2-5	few	TGTGCCACCCACATAAAATCGGAGACCCAGTACTTC	CATHIKSETQYF
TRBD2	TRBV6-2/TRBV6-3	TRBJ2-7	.	TGTGCCAGCAGTTACTCTACCGGACTAGCGGACTCCTACGAGCAGTACTTC	CASSYSTGLADSYEQYF
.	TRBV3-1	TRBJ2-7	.	TGTGCCAGCAGCCAAGGCCATTTCTACGAGCAGTACTTC	CASSQGHFYEQYF
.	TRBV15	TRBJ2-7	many	TGTGCCACCAGCAGAGATCCGGGGGAGGCCTACGAGCAGTACTTC	CATSRDPGEAYEQYF
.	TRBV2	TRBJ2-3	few	TGTGCCAGCAGTGAAGCTGAGAGGGTGGATACGCAGTATTTT	CASSEAERVDTQYF
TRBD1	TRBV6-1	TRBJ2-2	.	TGTGCCAGCAGCCGACAGGGTGGATGGACCGGGGAGCTGTTTTTT	CASSRQGGWTGELFF
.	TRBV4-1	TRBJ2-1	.	TGCGCCAGCAGCCAAGATCCCGGCCACAATGAGCAGTTCTTC	CASSQDPGHNEQFF
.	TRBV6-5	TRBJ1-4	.	TGTGCCAGCAGTTACTCGAAGGCCGGCAGGGCGAATGAAAAACTGTTTTTT	CASSYSKAGRANEKLFF
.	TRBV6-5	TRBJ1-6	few	TGTGCCAGCAGTTACTCATTGGATTTGCATTCACCCCTCCACTTT	CASSYSLDLHSPLHF
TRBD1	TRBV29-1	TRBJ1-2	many	TGCAGCGTCAATACACTGGACAGGGTATTTGGCTACACCTTC	CSVNTLDRVFGYTF
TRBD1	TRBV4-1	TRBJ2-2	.	TGCGCCAGCAGCCACGACAGGGGGCTAGGGGAGCTGTTTTTT	CASSHDRGLGELFF
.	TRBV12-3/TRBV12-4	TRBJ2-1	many	TGTGCCAGCAGCTTAGGAACGGCATACAATGAGCAGTTCTTC	CASSLGTAYNEQFF
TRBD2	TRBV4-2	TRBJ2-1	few	TGTGCCAGCAGCCAAGATCCGACTAGCGGGCCCTACAATGAGCAGTTCTTC	CASSQDPTSGPYNEQFF
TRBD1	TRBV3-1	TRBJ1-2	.	TGTGCCAGCAGCCAAGGACCGGGACAGATCTATGGCTACACCTTC	CASSQGPGQIYGYTF
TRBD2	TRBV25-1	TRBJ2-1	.	TGTGCCAGCAGTGGCAGAAGCGGGAGGGCCGGGCATGAGCAGTTCTTC	CASSGRSGRAGHEQFF
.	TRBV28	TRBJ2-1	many	TGTGCCAGCTCCTTTAGGGGATTAAGCTCCTACAATGAGCAGTTCTTC	CASSFRGLSSYNEQFF
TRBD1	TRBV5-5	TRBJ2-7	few	TGTGCCAGCAGCTGGGGACAGGTGCAGGCGAGCTCCTACGAGCAGTACTTC	CASSWGQVQASSYEQYF
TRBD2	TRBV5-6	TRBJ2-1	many	TGTGCCAGCAGCACACTAGCGGCGTCCTACAATGAGCAGTTCTTC	CASSTLAASYNEQFF